The entry below describes one TCR beta chain. The record originates from a study of blood T cell repertoires in COVID-19. After removal of 7 bases from V and 5 bases from J, the junction contained 11 bases not matched to a gene. This CDR3 comprises 15 residues. Germline-derived CDR1 and CDR2 are LNHDA and SQIVND (reference sequence). Some clones are missing from TCRdb's copy, which holds only in-frame ones; the method was immunoSEQ multiplex PCR. The sample gives about 160,000 clones, roughly 80% of which show up once; roughly 8.6% is in the top ten. The J gene is TRBJ2-5, the V gene TRBV19; 9 bases agree with TRBD2. This sequence originates from a man aged 55 to 70 with acute or convalescent COVID-19. Sequencing input: peripheral blood. Written as DNA, the CDR3 is TGTGCCAGTAAAGTTGGCGGGGGGGCCGGGGAGACCCAGTACTTC. It yields the protein CASKVGGGAGETQYF.